This T cell receptor beta chain was identified during a study of T cell repertoires in cytomegalovirus infection. Study-level information: A matching HLA type, together with CMV infection, was signaled by public TCR beta signatures.

TCRdb passed the reads through MiXCR, listing each CDR3 protein once. The table has hundreds of thousands of distinct CDR3 sequences, 30% to 40% seen once; the top ten hold more than 13%. This clonotype was seen only a few times. The antigen remains undetermined. The CDR3 spans 15 residues. Trimming stripped 3 bases from V and 10 bases from J, with 21 bases between. The chain carries TRBV23-1 and TRBJ1-1; the D gene is possibly TRBD1 (5 bases). TRBV23-1 is an open reading frame whose function is uncertain. This specimen consisted of cultured CD8+ T cells from PBMCs, obtained from culture after CMV antigen stimulation. This clonotype originated in a human donor in good health (CMV status not recorded). Some clones in this sample may be carry-over from other donors' samples. CDR3 DNA: TGCGCCAGCAGTCAGCAATTGGGGGATTTCGATGTAGCTTTCTTT. Amino acid sequence: CASSQQLGDFDVAFF.